This is a list of T cell receptor beta chains from one sample in a study of sequential checkpoint blockade in melanoma. Profiling relied on immunoSEQ multiplex PCR, and the TCRdb table lists in-frame clones only, not all of them. Seen here are about 20,000 clones, 80% to 90% observed once, and the top ten hold about 51%. Source: CD8+ T cells sorted from blood (inferred from file names), taken from a patient given nivolumab and ipilimumab in sequence. Source of these receptors: a human donor with melanoma. Both conserved end residues are part of each CDR3. D genes are given only for firm matches. The size field is filled for only some rows; it gives once, few, many or a size class.

abundance	v_gene	j_gene	d_gene	CDR3nt	CDR3aa
.	TRBV6-1	TRBJ2-7	.	TGTGCCAGCAGTGAAGCTGTCATTTCCTACGAGCAGTACTTC	CASSEAVISYEQYF
.	TRBV5-1	TRBJ1-1	.	TGCGCCAGCAGGAGGGATATGAACACTGAAGCCTTCTTT	CASRRDMNTEAFF
.	TRBV6-4	TRBJ1-6	.	TGTGCCAGCAGTTACTCCCCAGGTTCACCCCTCCACTTT	CASSYSPGSPLHF
.	TRBV2	TRBJ2-7	.	TGTGCCAGCAGTGAGGGGCAGGGGCACCCCTACGAGCAGTACTTC	CASSEGQGHPYEQYF
once	TRBV27	TRBJ1-5	.	TGTGCCAGCAGTTTATCTGGGAGGCAGCCCCAGCATTTT	CASSLSGRQPQHF
.	TRBV18	TRBJ1-2	.	TGTGCCAGCTCACCAAGGGGGAACTATGGCTACACCTTC	CASSPRGNYGYTF
.	TRBV5-8	TRBJ1-6	TRBD1	TGTGCCAGCAGCGCGACAGGGAACAATTCACCCCTCCACTTT	CASSATGNNSPLHF
.	TRBV2	TRBJ1-6	.	TGTGCCAGCAGTGAACTCAGATATAATTCACCCCTCCACTTT	CASSELRYNSPLHF
.	TRBV10-1	TRBJ2-5	.	TGCGCCAGCAGTGAGTCGATTGCTAGTTTGCAAGAGACCCAGTACTTC	CASSESIASLQETQYF
few	TRBV9	TRBJ2-3	TRBD2	TGTGCCAGCAGCGACGGGACTAGCGGGGGGGCATATGATACGCAGTATTTT	CASSDGTSGGAYDTQYF
.	TRBV4-3	TRBJ2-5	TRBD2	TGCGCCAGCAGCCAAGATGGTAGAATAGCGGGGTTGGAGACCCAGTACTTC	CASSQDGRIAGLETQYF
few	TRBV7-9	TRBJ2-7	.	TGTGCCGGAGGCTCCCTGAGCTCCTACGAGCAGTACTTC	CAGGSLSSYEQYF
.	TRBV7-6	TRBJ2-3	.	TGTGCCAGCAGCTTAAAGGCAGGGCCAGATACGCAGTATTTT	CASSLKAGPDTQYF
.	TRBV5-6	TRBJ2-6	.	TGTGCCAGCAGCGTGCCCCTGGGGGGAGCTGGGGCCAACGTCCTGACTTTC	CASSVPLGGAGANVLTF
once	TRBV6-5	TRBJ1-2	.	TGTGCCAGCAGTTACGGTTGGGGGGGCCCGGGGGGCTACACCTTC	CASSYGWGGPGGYTF
.	TRBV19	TRBJ1-1	.	TGTGCCAGTAGCACGGGGGGGAACACTGAAGCTTTCTTT	CASSTGGNTEAFF
.	TRBV6-1	TRBJ2-2	.	TGTGCCATCGGAGACGGGGAGCTGTTTTTT	CAIGDGELFF
few	TRBV7-9	TRBJ1-4	TRBD1	TGTGCCAGCAGCTCCGGGACAGCCCATGAAAAACTGTTTTTT	CASSSGTAHEKLFF
.	TRBV9	TRBJ2-7	.	TGTGCCAGCAGCGTGAGTAGCCAGGGTTACGAGCAGTACTTC	CASSVSSQGYEQYF
.	TRBV5-4	TRBJ1-1	.	TGTGCCAGCAGCCCAACGGGGGGCAGGGTCAGTGAAGCTTTCTTT	CASSPTGGRVSEAFF
.	TRBV6-5	TRBJ2-7	TRBD1	TGTGCCAGCAGTCATCGGACAGGGAACTACGAGCAGTACTTC	CASSHRTGNYEQYF
.	TRBV4-1	TRBJ2-7	TRBD1	TGCGCCAGCAGCCTAGCCGGGACAGACTCCTACGAGCAGTACTTC	CASSLAGTDSYEQYF
.	TRBV9	TRBJ2-7	TRBD2	TGTGCCAGCAGCCCAAGTGGGACTAGCGTTGGCGAGCAGTACTTC	CASSPSGTSVGEQYF
.	TRBV4-3	TRBJ1-6	.	TGCGCCAGCAGCCAAGATGGGGAGGGTGGGGGTTCACCCCTCCACTTT	CASSQDGEGGGSPLHF
.	TRBV30	TRBJ2-7	TRBD2	TGTGCCTGGAATCGAAACATCCTTACAGCCGGGACTAGCGTCTCCTACGAGCAGTACTTC	CAWNRNILTAGTSVSYEQYF
.	TRBV9	TRBJ1-6	.	TGTGCCAGCAGCCCCAAACGTTGGCAGGGAAATTCACCCCTCCACTTT	CASSPKRWQGNSPLHF
.	TRBV7-9	TRBJ1-2	.	TGTGCCAGCAGCTTAGGTCCCGGGATAAACTATGGCTACACCTTC	CASSLGPGINYGYTF
few	TRBV5-1	TRBJ1-2	.	TGCGCCAGCAGCTCCCAACTCGGGACAAACTATGGCTACACCTTC	CASSSQLGTNYGYTF
.	TRBV13	TRBJ2-7	TRBD1	TGTGCCAGCAGCGGCTCCGGGACAGGGTCGAGTTACTACGAGCAGTACTTC	CASSGSGTGSSYYEQYF
.	TRBV4-3	TRBJ1-4	.	TGCGCCAGCAGCCAAGACGTGTCAGGGTATGAAAAACTGTTTTTT	CASSQDVSGYEKLFF
.	TRBV5-4	TRBJ2-6	TRBD1	TGCGCCAGCAGAGCCGCAGGACAGGGTTACACTGGGGCCAACGTCCTGACTTTC	CASRAAGQGYTGANVLTF
.	TRBV5-6	TRBJ2-7	.	TGTGCCAGCAGCCGCGGACACTCCTACGAGCAGTACTTC	CASSRGHSYEQYF
.	TRBV7-6	TRBJ2-1	TRBD2	TGTGCCTTATCCGGGGGGGCCAAGGATGAGCAGTTCTTC	CALSGGAKDEQFF
.	TRBV4-1	TRBJ2-3	TRBD2	TGCGCCAGCAGCCAAGTGACTCTGGAAAGAGGGCGGGGGGGGCAAGATACGCAGTATTTT	CASSQVTLERGRGGQDTQYF
.	TRBV2	TRBJ1-4	.	TGTGCCAGCAGTGGCCGGACAGATCCAACTAATGAAAAACTGTTTTTT	CASSGRTDPTNEKLFF
few	TRBV28	TRBJ2-5	TRBD2	TGTGCCAGCAGTTTATTTACGACTAGCGTAAAGACCCAGTACTTC	CASSLFTTSVKTQYF
.	TRBV5-5	TRBJ2-2	TRBD2	TGTGCCAGCAGCTTCTCGGGGGGGAACACCGGGGAGCTGTTTTTT	CASSFSGGNTGELFF
once	TRBV9	TRBJ2-4	.	TGTGCCAGCAGCGCCCAGGGAAGAAACATTCAGTACTTC	CASSAQGRNIQYF
.	TRBV2	TRBJ2-7	.	TGTGCCAGCAGTGGGATATTAGCGATCGAGCAGTACTTC	CASSGILAIEQYF
.	TRBV2	TRBJ1-2	.	TGTGCCAGCCACTCGGACAGTACTAACTATGGCTACACCTTC	CASHSDSTNYGYTF
.	TRBV11-3	TRBJ2-7	.	TGTGCCAGCAGCTTAGACAGGGGGGCCTACGAGCAGTACTTC	CASSLDRGAYEQYF
.	TRBV7-9	TRBJ2-5	.	TGTGCCAGCAGCTACGGCGAGGTGTCGCAAGAGACCCAGTACTTC	CASSYGEVSQETQYF
.	TRBV5-4	TRBJ2-7	.	TGTGCCAGCAGCTTTTTCACCTACGAGCAGTACTTC	CASSFFTYEQYF